This T cell receptor (beta chain) is drawn from a study of blood T cells in healthy people across ages. This clonotype turned up a few times. No antigen is known for it. Study results and caveats: While age rose, TCR beta diversity per million T cells dropped in a roughly linear way. It was not known whether donors were CMV positive (a possible confounder of expanded clonotype changes).

The use of a sample-barcoded 5' primer and a J-beta primer mix characterized a second PCR of roughly 6 to 11 cycles. Each cDNA molecule, via a template-switch adaptor with 12 random nucleotides, was tagged. MiXCR, run by TCRdb on the 5' RACE reads, gives a single entry per CDR3 protein. The sample carries more than 1,400,000 distinct CDR3 sequences, roughly 40% recorded once. V gave up 5 bases and J gave up 4 bases; unmatched junction bases: 4. The length of the CDR3 is 14 residues. This receptor was identified in a woman younger than 35 in good health. This chain uses TRBV12-3 or TRBV12-4 with TRBJ1-2, with TRBD1 matching over 10 bases. The sequenced sample was blood. The CDR3 DNA reads as TGTGCCAGCAGTCAAGACAGGGGGCTCTATGGCTACACCTTC. Translated: CASSQDRGLYGYTF.